Detailed here is one T cell receptor beta chain. This sample is drawn from a study of T cell changes during pregnancy in multiple sclerosis. Assay used: immunoSEQ multiplex PCR; TCRdb lists only in-frame clones, some missing. The sample comprises fewer than 40,000 clones, over 80% of which are singletons, and roughly 10% rests with the top ten. Germline trimming cut 5 bases from V and 5 bases from J; bases unmatched to any gene: 3. CDR1 is MNHEY, CDR2 SMNVEV, per germline (reference sequence). This CDR3 has 13 residues. The specimen was CD8+ T cells from peripheral blood mononuclear cells, collected in the first trimester of pregnancy. The chain joins TRBV27 to TRBJ1-2, with TRBD1 matching over 9 bases. The clonotype originates from a female donor with multiple sclerosis, enrolled in a pregnancy study. The CDR3 is CASSQGQGYGYTF. The CDR3, as DNA: TGTGCCAGCAGTCAAGGACAGGGGTATGGCTACACCTTC.